This T cell receptor beta chain came from a study of OX40 agonist ivuxolimab in advanced cancers. As for the study in general: At 65% to 90% male, the cohort had a mean age of around 56 years, ranging from roughly 20 to 79.

Profiled with immunoSEQ multiplex PCR; TCRdb holds only in-frame clones, not every one. The profile shows 75,000 to 90,000 clones, over 85% of them singletons. Germline V gene sequence: CDR1 MNHNY, CDR2 SVGAGI (reference sequence). The CDR3 runs to 15 residues. V lost 7 bases and J 4 bases, leaving 16 bases between the germline ends. The sequence derives from an adult with an advanced solid tumor such as melanoma, head and neck, liver or kidney cancer. V gene TRBV6-6 combines with J gene TRBJ1-4, with TRBD1 as a possible D gene (5 bases). Sequenced here: CD4+ or CD8+ T cells sorted from blood, sampled in a trial of the OX40 agonist ivuxolimab. CDR3 DNA sequence: TGTGCCAGCACCCCTCCCCAGGGCAGTAATGAAAAACTGTTTTTT. Residues: CASTPPQGSNEKLFF.